The TCR beta chain under discussion was sequenced for a study of blood T cell repertoires in COVID-19. Per the study methods: It was from reference gene primer amplification that nucleated cell counts were estimated. The repertoire was sequenced with immunoSEQ multiplex PCR; TCRdb's copy has only in-frame clones and lacks some. The D gene and trimming were derived from the DNA, and the V and J assignments and clone size from that table. The table shows hundreds of thousands of clones, with roughly 89% occurring only once. The V gene's germline CDR1 is SEHNR and CDR2 FQNEAQ (reference sequence). Trimming took 3 bases from V and 5 from J; bases not matched to a gene: 7. The CDR3 totals 15 residues.

The TCR comes from a man aged 55 to 69 who had recovered from COVID-19. Material: PBMCs or T cells enriched from blood (not recorded which). The rearrangement links TRBV7-9 to TRBJ1-2; TRBD1 matches 9 bases. The CDR3 DNA follows: TGTGCCAGCAGCTTCCCAGGGACAGGGTATTATGGCTACACCTTC. This codes for CASSFPGTGYYGYTF.